This passage covers 27 T cell receptor beta chains from one sample sequenced in a study of cytomegalovirus exposure and HLA in healthy donors. The PCR had 60 Vbeta and 13 Jbeta primers. The method was immunoSEQ multiplex PCR; TCRdb's version includes in-frame clones alone and lacks a portion of them. The sample lists about 100,000 clones, approximately 80% occurring once. Sequenced input: PBMCs. Source of these receptors: a woman aged 18-29 years in good health and CMV-seropositive.

Written as DNA, the CDR3 is TGTGCCTGGAGTAGAGGGATCTATAATTCACCCCTCCACTTT. This encodes CAWSRGIYNSPLHF. This chain uses TRBV30 with TRBJ1-6; no clear D gene. Germline-derived CDR1 and CDR2 are GTSNPN and SVGIG (reference sequence). CDR3 length: 14 amino acids. V was pared by 2 bases and J by 3 bases, with 8 bases between.

The chain combines TRBV5-1 with TRBJ1-1, with D tentatively TRBD1 (5 bases). This CDR3 comprises 14 residues. Trimming removed 2 bases at V and 2 bases at J, with 10 bases between. Germline CDR1 reads SGHRS; CDR2 reads YFSETQ. Here the CDR3 reads CASSFVRVNTEAFF. In DNA form, the CDR3 reads TGCGCCAGCAGCTTTGTCAGGGTTAACACTGAAGCTTTCTTT.

The V and J genes are TRBV27 and TRBJ2-2, with D uncertain. The CDR3 consists of 14 residues. Germline V gives CDR1 MNHEY, CDR2 SMNVEV (reference sequence). With 5 bases removed from V and 2 bases from J, the gap between germline ends came to 9 bases. The DNA for the CDR3 is TGTGCCAGCAGTCCCAGTCTTAACACCGGGGAGCTGTTTTTT. Its translation is CASSPSLNTGELFF.

The chain joins TRBV30 to TRBJ2-7, with 13 bases identical to TRBD2. The CDR3 has 15 residues. Trimming took 3 bases from V and 6 from J; bases not matched to a gene: 8. Germline CDR1 GTSNPN, CDR2 SVGIG (reference sequence). CDR3: CAWSRGTSGALEQYF. The CDR3 nucleotides read TGTGCCTGGAGCCGAGGGACTAGCGGGGCTCTCGAGCAGTACTTC.

About this clone: At the DNA level, this CDR3 is encoded by other sequences in the same sample as well. This rearrangement joins TRBV5-1 to TRBJ1-1, with 8 bases fitting TRBD1. The length of the CDR3 is 14 residues. The J segment lost 4 bases and the V segment lost 4 bases, leaving 6 bases of the junction unmatched. Germline CDR1 reads SGHRS; CDR2 reads YFSETQ. CDR3 coding DNA: TGCGCCAGCAGCGACGGACAGGGTGGCACTGAAGCTTTCTTT. Translated, it gives CASSDGQGGTEAFF.

The rearrangement links TRBV10-3 to TRBJ2-7; 8 bases are shared with TRBD2. J lost 3 bases, V lost 3 bases, and 7 bases had no gene match. The CDR3 has 15 amino acids. The germline V gene encodes CDR1 ENHRY and CDR2 SYGVKD. CDR3 sequence reads: CAISESSSGFYEQYF. CDR3 bases: TGTGCCATCAGTGAATCTTCTAGCGGGTTCTACGAGCAGTACTTC.

This chain uses TRBV6-5 with TRBJ2-3, with D perhaps matching TRBD2 (5 bases). V was cut by 6 bases and J by 2 bases, with 15 bases left in between. Germline CDR1 reads MNHEY; CDR2 reads SVGAGI. The CDR3 spans 15 residues. CDR3 in amino acids: CASRIGLAPTDTQYF. CDR3 sequence (DNA): TGTGCCAGCAGAATCGGACTCGCCCCCACAGATACGCAGTATTTT.

In its sample, this clone was seen a few times. The chain carries TRBV6-5 and TRBJ2-6, with D possibly matching TRBD2 (5 bases). V was shortened by 2 bases and J by 4 bases, with 12 bases between the two germline ends. This CDR3 is 16 amino acids long. CDR1 MNHEY and CDR2 SVGAGI come from the germline V gene. CDR3 region: CASSYHTGLGANVLTF. CDR3 DNA: TGTGCCAGCAGTTACCACACGGGATTAGGGGCCAACGTCCTGACTTTC.

The chain uses TRBV7-8 and TRBJ1-2, with 8 bases that match TRBD1. Germline V CDR1 and CDR2: SGHVS, FQNEAQ. V lost 4 bases and J lost 4; bases outside the gene matches: 8. This CDR3 spans 15 amino acids. The CDR3: CASSSQDRVGYGYTF. The DNA for the CDR3 is TGTGCCAGCAGCTCCCAGGACAGGGTGGGCTATGGCTACACCTTC. The full variable domain, with the rest looked up from reference TRBV7-8 and TRBJ1-2, is GAGVSQSPRYKVAKRGQDVALRCDPISGHVSLFWYQQALGQGPEFLTYFQNEAQLDKSGLPSDRFFAERPEGSVSTLKIQRTQQEDSAVYLCASSSQDRVGYGYTFGSGTRLTVV.

This chain joins TRBV6-1 and TRBJ2-7; 7 nucleotides line up with TRBD1. Germline V gives CDR1 MNHNS, CDR2 SASEGT. Losses at the gene ends were 6 bases for V and 2 bases for J; bases not matched to a gene: 4. The CDR3 has 13 residues. The chain's CDR3 is CASRRDSAYEQYF. Here the CDR3 DNA reads TGTGCCAGCAGGAGGGACAGCGCCTACGAGCAGTACTTC.

The V and J genes are TRBV19 and TRBJ2-7; D is uncertain. Germline V gene sequence: CDR1 LNHDA, CDR2 SQIVND (reference sequence). V gave up 4 bases and J gave up 0 bases, with 10 bases separating them. The CDR3 has 14 residues. CDR3 in DNA: TGTGCCAGTAGTACGGCAGGTAGCTCCTACGAGCAGTACTTC. Translating gives CASSTAGSSYEQYF.

This chain links TRBV5-4 with TRBJ2-3; 9 positions agree with TRBD2. The CDR3 extends over 15 amino acids. Trimming removed 4 bases from V and 0 bases from J; junction bases left unmatched: 3. The germline V gene encodes CDR1 SGHNT and CDR2 YYREEE (reference sequence). CDR3 in amino acids: CASSRGLASTDTQYF. CDR3 nucleotide sequence: TGTGCCAGCAGCCGAGGACTAGCGAGCACAGATACGCAGTATTTT.

The gene calls are TRBV25-1 and TRBJ1-4; TRBD1 might be the D (5 bases). Germline CDR1 MGHDK, CDR2 SYGVNS. The CDR3 runs to 14 residues. Trimming pared 1 base from V and 7 bases from J, leaving 10 bases between. CDR3 in amino acids: CASSEWRGGEKLFF. The CDR3 DNA reads TGTGCCAGCAGTGAATGGAGGGGTGGTGAAAAACTGTTTTTT.

CDR3 nucleotide sequence: TGTGCCAGCAGCTTAGTCGGCGGGGAAAGCTCCTACGAGCAGTACTTC. Protein: CASSLVGGESSYEQYF. The chain is built from TRBV13 and TRBJ2-7; D is perhaps TRBD2 (6 bases). This CDR3 has 16 residues. With 1 base removed from V and 0 bases from J, the gap between germline ends came to 13 bases. CDR1 and CDR2 from the germline V gene are PRHDT and FYEKMQ (reference sequence).

CDR3: CASSDSRRALYQPQHF. DNA of the CDR3: TGTGCCAGCAGTGATTCTCGCAGGGCTCTATATCAGCCCCAGCATTTT. The chain uses TRBV6-1 and TRBJ1-5, with TRBD1 as a possible D gene (5 bases). V lost 3 bases and J 5 bases, leaving 17 bases between the germline ends. Germline values: CDR1 MNHNS, CDR2 SASEGT. CDR3 length: 16 residues.

This chain joins TRBV7-9 and TRBJ2-3; 7 nucleotides line up with TRBD2. V trimming: 3 bases; J trimming: 4 bases; junction bases outside the gene matches: 7. There are 15 residues in the CDR3. Germline loops: CDR1 SEHNR, CDR2 FQNEAQ (reference sequence). CDR3 DNA sequence: TGTGCCAGCAGCTTTAACCGGGACTACCCAGATACGCAGTATTTT. Protein: CASSFNRDYPDTQYF.

This clone was observed a single time. J is TRBJ1-6 and V is TRBV7-2; no clear D. The CDR3 contains 13 residues. Trimming pared 1 base from V and 10 bases from J, leaving 8 bases between. Germline CDR1 reads SGHTA; CDR2 reads FQGNSA. CDR3 nucleotides: TGTGCCAGCAGCTTAGGGGCCCTGTCACCCCTCCACTTT. This sequence encodes CASSLGALSPLHF. Variable domain in full (rest from reference TRBV7-2 and TRBJ1-6): GAGVSQSPSNKVTEKGKDVELRCDPISGHTALYWYRQSLGQGLEFLIYFQGNSAPDKSGLPSDRFSAERTGGSVSTLTIQRTQQEDSAVYLCASSLGALSPLHFGNGTRLTVT.

The chain carries TRBV5-4 and TRBJ1-2; TRBD1 matches at 7 bases. V lost 4 bases, J lost 2 bases, and 2 bases stayed unmatched. The CDR3 totals 13 residues. Per the germline V gene, CDR1 is SGHNT and CDR2 is YYREEE (reference sequence). The CDR3 sequence: CASSRGQNYGYTF. In nucleotides, the CDR3 is TGTGCCAGCAGCCGGGGACAGAACTATGGCTACACCTTC. The full variable domain, its missing parts supplied by reference TRBV5-4 and TRBJ1-2, is ETGVTQSPTHLIKTRGQQVTLRCSSQSGHNTVSWYQQALGQGPQFIFQYYREEENGRGNFPPRFSGLQFPNYSSELNVNALELDDSALYLCASSRGQNYGYTFGSGTRLTVV.

The chain recombines TRBV28 with TRBJ2-5; 11 bases are a match to TRBD1. The junction had 10 bases not matched to a gene; V was cut back by 11 bases and J by 5 bases. Germline V gene data show CDR1 as MDHEN and CDR2 as SYDVKM. CDR3 length: 14 amino acids. In DNA, the CDR3 is TGTGCCGCCGGGAGGGGGACAGGGGGTGAGACCCAGTACTTC. This sequence encodes CAAGRGTGGETQYF.

This rearrangement joins TRBV7-9 to TRBJ2-7; TRBD2 aligns across 14 bases. Per germline, CDR1 SEHNR and CDR2 FQNEAQ (reference sequence). CDR3 length equals 17 residues. J was trimmed by 6 bases and V by 5 bases; bases with no gene match: 12. The CDR3 reads CASSKRGPGLAGVEQYF. For the CDR3, the DNA is TGTGCCAGCAGCAAAAGGGGGCCGGGACTAGCGGGAGTCGAGCAGTACTTC.

The chain uses TRBV19 and TRBJ1-2; 7 bases map to TRBD1. Per the germline V gene, CDR1 is LNHDA and CDR2 is SQIVND (reference sequence). This CDR3 contains 14 residues. The V segment lost 7 bases and the J segment 2 bases; nucleotides outside the gene matches: 7. CDR3 nucleotide sequence: TGTGCCAGTACCTCCAAGGGACAGAACTATGGCTACACCTTC. This codes for CASTSKGQNYGYTF.

This rearrangement joins TRBV6-1 to TRBJ2-7, with 7 bases identical to TRBD2. The V gene's germline CDR1 is MNHNS and CDR2 SASEGT. CDR3 length equals 14 residues. J gave up 4 bases and V 8 bases, and 11 bases lay outside the gene matches. In DNA form, the CDR3 reads TGTGCCAGCCGGGGGGTCTGGGGCAAGTACGAGCAGTACTTC. Translated: CASRGVWGKYEQYF.

The CDR3 DNA follows: TGTGCCAGTAGGGTGACAGGGACGTACAATGAGCAGTTCTTC. Encoded protein: CASRVTGTYNEQFF. The chain recombines TRBV19 with TRBJ2-1; 7 bases are a match to TRBD1. The J segment lost 4 bases and the V segment lost 6 bases, leaving 6 bases of the junction unmatched. This CDR3 has 14 amino acids. Germline CDR1 is LNHDA and CDR2 is SQIVND (reference sequence).

This chain connects TRBV28 to TRBJ1-1, with D tentatively TRBD1 (6 bases). CDR3 length: 12 residues. Between the trimmed V and J ends, which lost 4 bases and 4 bases, there was a span of 7 bases. Germline assignment: CDR1 MDHEN and CDR2 SYDVKM. CDR3 nucleotide sequence: TGTGCCAGCAGTTGGGGGCCCACTGAAGCTTTCTTT. Translated, it gives CASSWGPTEAFF.

The chain couples TRBV2 to TRBJ1-4; D possibly corresponds to TRBD1 (5 bases). Trimming cost V 6 bases and J 8 bases, with 25 bases left between them. CDR1 SNHLY and CDR2 FYNNEI come from the germline V gene. The length of the CDR3 is 17 residues. The CDR3 loop reads CASRKPGLAGGREKLFF. The CDR3 DNA is TGTGCCAGCAGAAAACCGGGACTAGCGGGAGGGAGGGAAAAACTGTTTTTT.

The gene calls are TRBV30 and TRBJ1-1, with D possibly matching TRBD1 (5 bases). CDR1 GTSNPN and CDR2 SVGIG come from the germline V gene (reference sequence). Trimming shortened V by 4 bases and J by 0 bases, and 9 bases separated the two germline ends. The CDR3 extends over 13 amino acids. CDR3 in DNA: TGTGCCTGGAACAGGAACATGAACACTGAAGCTTTCTTT. Its protein product is CAWNRNMNTEAFF.

J is TRBJ2-5 and V is TRBV6-1; the D gene is possibly TRBD2 (6 bases). Trimming left V 3 bases short and J 1 base short, with 12 bases between. The V gene's germline CDR1 is MNHNS and CDR2 SASEGT. This CDR3 contains 15 residues. The chain's CDR3 is CASSEEGRTQETQYF. Written as DNA, the CDR3 is TGTGCCAGCAGTGAGGAGGGAAGGACCCAAGAGACCCAGTACTTC.